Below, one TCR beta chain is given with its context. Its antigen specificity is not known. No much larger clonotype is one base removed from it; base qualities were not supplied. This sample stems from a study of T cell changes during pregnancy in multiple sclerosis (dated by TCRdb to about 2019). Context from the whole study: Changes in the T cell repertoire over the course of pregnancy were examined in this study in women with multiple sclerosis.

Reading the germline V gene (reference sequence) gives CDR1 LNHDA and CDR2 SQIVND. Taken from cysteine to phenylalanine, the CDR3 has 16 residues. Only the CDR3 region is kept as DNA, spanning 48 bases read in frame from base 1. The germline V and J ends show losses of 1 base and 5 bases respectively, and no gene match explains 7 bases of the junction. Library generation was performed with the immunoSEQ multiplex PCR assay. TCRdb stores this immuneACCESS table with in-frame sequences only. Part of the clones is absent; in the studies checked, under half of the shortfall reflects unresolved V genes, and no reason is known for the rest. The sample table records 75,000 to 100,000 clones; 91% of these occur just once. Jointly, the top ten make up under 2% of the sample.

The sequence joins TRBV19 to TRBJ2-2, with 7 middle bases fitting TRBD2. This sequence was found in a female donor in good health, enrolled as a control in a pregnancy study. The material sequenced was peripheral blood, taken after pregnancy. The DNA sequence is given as TGTGCCAGTAGTATAGGGAAGCGGGGATGGACCGGGGAGCTGTTTTTT. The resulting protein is CASSIGKRGWTGELFF.